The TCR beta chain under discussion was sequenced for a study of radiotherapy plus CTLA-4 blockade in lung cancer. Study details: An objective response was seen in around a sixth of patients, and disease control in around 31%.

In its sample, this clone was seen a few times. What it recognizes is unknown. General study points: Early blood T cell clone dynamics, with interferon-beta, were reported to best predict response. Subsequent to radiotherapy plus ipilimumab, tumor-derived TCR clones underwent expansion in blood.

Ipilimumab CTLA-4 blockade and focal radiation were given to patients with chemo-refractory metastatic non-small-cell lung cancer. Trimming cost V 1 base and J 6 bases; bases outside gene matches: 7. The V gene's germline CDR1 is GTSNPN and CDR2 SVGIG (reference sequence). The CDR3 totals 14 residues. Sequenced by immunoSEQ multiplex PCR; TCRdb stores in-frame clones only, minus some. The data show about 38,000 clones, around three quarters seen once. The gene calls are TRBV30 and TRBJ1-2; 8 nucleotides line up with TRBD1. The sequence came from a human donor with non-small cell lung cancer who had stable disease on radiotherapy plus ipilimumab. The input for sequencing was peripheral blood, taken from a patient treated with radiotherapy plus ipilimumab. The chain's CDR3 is CAWSGRQGFHGYTF. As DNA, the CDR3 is TGTGCCTGGAGTGGAAGACAGGGGTTCCATGGCTACACCTTC. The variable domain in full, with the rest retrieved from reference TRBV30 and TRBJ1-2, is SQTIHQWPATLVQPVGSPLSLECTVEGTSNPNLYWYRQAAGRGLQLLFYSVGIGQISSEVPQNLSASRPQDRQFILSSKKLLLSDSGFYLCAWSGRQGFHGYTFGSGTRLTVV.